The rows below give T cell receptor beta chains drawn from one sample of a study of blood T cell repertoires in COVID-19. This table comes from immunoSEQ multiplex PCR, and its TCRdb copy is limited to in-frame clones, with some not included. The sample yields 40,000 or so clones, 90% seen once. Sequencing was done on a sample of peripheral blood. Source of these receptors: a man in his sixties with active or convalescent COVID-19. The CDR3 runs from the conserved cysteine through the conserved F or W. D genes are given only for firm matches. Size is stated for part of the rows, as once, few or many counts, or as a class when the clone is expanded.

D gene: .
clone size: .
J gene: TRBJ2-5
V gene: TRBV7-9
CDR3 DNA: TGTGCCAGCAGCCCAGCCCTCCCCGGGAAGAAGACCCAGTACTTC
CDR3 protein: CASSPALPGKKTQYF

D gene: TRBD1
clone size: .
J gene: TRBJ1-4
V gene: TRBV30
CDR3 DNA: TGTGCCTGCGGACAGGGCGCGACTAATGAAAAACTGTTTTTT
CDR3 protein: CACGQGATNEKLFF

D gene: TRBD2
clone size: .
J gene: TRBJ2-3
V gene: TRBV11-2
CDR3 DNA: TGTGCCAGCAGCCCCGGACTAGCGGGGGCTACGCAGTATTTT
CDR3 protein: CASSPGLAGATQYF

D gene: .
clone size: .
J gene: TRBJ2-5
V gene: TRBV15
CDR3 DNA: TGTGCCACCAGCAGGCGGGCCACCCAAGAGACCCAGTACTTC
CDR3 protein: CATSRRATQETQYF

D gene: .
clone size: .
J gene: TRBJ2-5
V gene: TRBV10-2
CDR3 DNA: TGCGCCAGCAGTCTTTCGGCAGGGCAAGAGACCCAGTACTTC
CDR3 protein: CASSLSAGQETQYF

D gene: TRBD2
clone size: .
J gene: TRBJ2-1
V gene: TRBV24-1
CDR3 DNA: TGTGCCACCAGTGATGCGGGACTAGCGGGATTCCATGAGCAGTTCTTC
CDR3 protein: CATSDAGLAGFHEQFF

D gene: TRBD2
clone size: .
J gene: TRBJ2-7
V gene: TRBV27
CDR3 DNA: TGTGCCAGCAGTCCAATACCATTGACTAGCGGGAGGGCCTTGTACGAGCAGTACTTC
CDR3 protein: CASSPIPLTSGRALYEQYF

D gene: .
clone size: .
J gene: TRBJ2-3
V gene: TRBV5-1
CDR3 DNA: TGCGCCAGCAGCCCCCTCTCCGGCACAGATACGCAGTATTTT
CDR3 protein: CASSPLSGTDTQYF

D gene: .
clone size: .
J gene: TRBJ1-3
V gene: TRBV28
CDR3 DNA: TGTGCCAGCAGTCCCCCTACAGCTAATGGAAACACCATATATTTT
CDR3 protein: CASSPPTANGNTIYF

D gene: TRBD2
clone size: .
J gene: TRBJ2-1
V gene: TRBV5-1
CDR3 DNA: TGCGCCAGCAGCCTCTCCAAGAGCGGGGGTTACAATGAGCAGTTCTTC
CDR3 protein: CASSLSKSGGYNEQFF

D gene: TRBD1
clone size: few
J gene: TRBJ1-1
V gene: TRBV30
CDR3 DNA: TGTGCCTGGAGTACACAGGGGGCAGTAATGGCTTTCTTT
CDR3 protein: CAWSTQGAVMAFF

D gene: .
clone size: .
J gene: TRBJ2-3
V gene: TRBV7-3
CDR3 DNA: TGTGCCAGCAGCTCGCTAGTGGGCACAGATACGCAGTATTTT
CDR3 protein: CASSSLVGTDTQYF

D gene: .
clone size: .
J gene: TRBJ2-1
V gene: TRBV6-1
CDR3 DNA: TGTGCCAGCAGTGAAGCGGGGACTGCCAATGAGCAGTTCTTC
CDR3 protein: CASSEAGTANEQFF

D gene: TRBD1
clone size: .
J gene: TRBJ2-1
V gene: TRBV19
CDR3 DNA: TGTGCCAGTAGTAGTGGGGGGACAGGGGGCAACGAGCAGTTCTTC
CDR3 protein: CASSSGGTGGNEQFF

D gene: .
clone size: .
J gene: TRBJ2-7
V gene: TRBV7-9
CDR3 DNA: TGTGCCAGCAGCTCCGCGGGGGCCGGGGGCGAGCAGTACTTC
CDR3 protein: CASSSAGAGGEQYF

D gene: .
clone size: once
J gene: TRBJ1-1
V gene: TRBV7-3
CDR3 DNA: TGTGCCAGCAGCCGAGGCTTAATGCCGAACACTGAAGCTTTCTTT
CDR3 protein: CASSRGLMPNTEAFF

D gene: TRBD2
clone size: .
J gene: TRBJ2-7
V gene: TRBV4-1
CDR3 DNA: TGCGCCAGCAGCCAGGGACTAGCGGGAGGTTGGGGTCACGAGCAGTACTTC
CDR3 protein: CASSQGLAGGWGHEQYF

D gene: .
clone size: .
J gene: TRBJ2-7
V gene: TRBV12-3/TRBV12-4
CDR3 DNA: TGTGCCAGCAGTTTGGTCAGCGGCTACGAGCAGTACTTC
CDR3 protein: CASSLVSGYEQYF

D gene: TRBD2
clone size: .
J gene: TRBJ2-7
V gene: TRBV9
CDR3 DNA: TGTGCCAGCAGCGTAGATGTCGGGAGGGAGCAGTACTTC
CDR3 protein: CASSVDVGREQYF

D gene: .
clone size: .
J gene: TRBJ1-3
V gene: TRBV30
CDR3 DNA: TGTGCCTGGAGTGTCGGGGGGGAAGGGAACACCATATATTTT
CDR3 protein: CAWSVGGEGNTIYF

D gene: TRBD1
clone size: .
J gene: TRBJ1-6
V gene: TRBV10-3
CDR3 DNA: TGTGCCATCTGGCCGGGACAGACAAATTCACCCCTCCACTTT
CDR3 protein: CAIWPGQTNSPLHF

D gene: .
clone size: .
J gene: TRBJ2-1
V gene: TRBV4-1
CDR3 DNA: TGCGCCAGCAGCCAAGACCGGGGGGCAATCAATGAGCAGTTCTTC
CDR3 protein: CASSQDRGAINEQFF

D gene: TRBD2
clone size: .
J gene: TRBJ2-5
V gene: TRBV6-5
CDR3 DNA: TGTGCCAGCGGAAGCGGGATACAAGAGACCCAGTACTTC
CDR3 protein: CASGSGIQETQYF

D gene: TRBD2
clone size: .
J gene: TRBJ2-1
V gene: TRBV10-3
CDR3 DNA: TGTGCCATTTCTAGCGGGAGTTGGAATGAGCAGTTCTTC
CDR3 protein: CAISSGSWNEQFF